The T cell receptor beta chain under discussion was sequenced for a study of blood T cell repertoires in COVID-19. Overall study: T cells, B-cell-depleted T cells, or PBMCs supplied cDNA or gDNA.

Authors' data handling: It was from reference gene primer amplification that nucleated cell counts were estimated. Clones were read by immunoSEQ multiplex PCR, and TCRdb kept only the in-frame ones, dropping some. That table gives V, J and clone size, and the DNA gave D and trimming. This sample has about 140,000 clones; 87% occur once, and the top ten carry roughly 4%. V shed 1 base, J shed 6 bases, and the junction held 3 bases outside the gene matches. This CDR3 has 15 residues. Germline assignment: CDR1 SGHTA and CDR2 FQGNSA. The sequenced sample was peripheral blood. The clonotype originates from a woman between 40 and 55 years old with acute or convalescent COVID-19. V gene TRBV7-2 combines with J gene TRBJ1-5, with 10 nucleotides matching TRBD1. The CDR3 nucleotides read TGTGCCAGCAGCTTAGGGACAGGGGGAGTTCAGCCCCAGCATTTT. Translation gives CASSLGTGGVQPQHF. Full variable domain (remainder filled in from reference TRBV7-2 and TRBJ1-5): GAGVSQSPSNKVTEKGKDVELRCDPISGHTALYWYRQSLGQGLEFLIYFQGNSAPDKSGLPSDRFSAERTGGSVSTLTIQRTQQEDSAVYLCASSLGTGGVQPQHFGDGTRLSIL.